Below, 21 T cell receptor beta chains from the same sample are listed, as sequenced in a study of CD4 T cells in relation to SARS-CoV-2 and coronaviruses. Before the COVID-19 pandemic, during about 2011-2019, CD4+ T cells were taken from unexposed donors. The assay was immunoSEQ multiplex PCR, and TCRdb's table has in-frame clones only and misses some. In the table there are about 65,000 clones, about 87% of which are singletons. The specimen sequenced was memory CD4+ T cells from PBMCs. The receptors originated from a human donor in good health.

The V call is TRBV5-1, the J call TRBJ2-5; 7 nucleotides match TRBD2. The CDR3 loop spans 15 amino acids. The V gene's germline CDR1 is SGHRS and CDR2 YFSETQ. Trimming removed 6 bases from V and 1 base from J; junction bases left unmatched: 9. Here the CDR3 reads CASNPLAGSQETQYF. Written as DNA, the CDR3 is TGCGCCAGCAACCCTTTAGCGGGCAGCCAAGAGACCCAGTACTTC.

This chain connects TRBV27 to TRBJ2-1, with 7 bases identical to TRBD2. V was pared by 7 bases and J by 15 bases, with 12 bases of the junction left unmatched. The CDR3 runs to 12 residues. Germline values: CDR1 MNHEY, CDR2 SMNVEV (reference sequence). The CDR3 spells CASTPHGTIWFF. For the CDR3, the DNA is TGTGCCAGCACCCCACACGGGACTATCTGGTTCTTC.

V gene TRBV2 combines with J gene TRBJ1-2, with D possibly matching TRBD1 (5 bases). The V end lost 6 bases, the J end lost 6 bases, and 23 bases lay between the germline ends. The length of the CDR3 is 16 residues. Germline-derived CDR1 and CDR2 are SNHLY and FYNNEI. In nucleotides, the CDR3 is TGTGCCAGCAGGCCCGGGACGACCGTTTTTACTCATGGCTACACCTTC. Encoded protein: CASRPGTTVFTHGYTF.

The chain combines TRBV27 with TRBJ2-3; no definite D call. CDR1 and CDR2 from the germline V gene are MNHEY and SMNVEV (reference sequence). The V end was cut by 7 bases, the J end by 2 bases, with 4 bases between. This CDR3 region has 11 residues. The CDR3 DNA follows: TGTGCCAGCACTATCACAGATACGCAGTATTTT. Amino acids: CASTITDTQYF.

The CDR3 here is CASSRASPEERGNTIYF. The CDR3 DNA is TGTGCCAGCAGCCGCGCCTCCCCCGAGGAGAGAGGAAACACCATATATTTT. V is TRBV3-1 (or the pseudogene TRBV3-2) and J is TRBJ1-3, with D uncertain. Trimming stripped 4 bases from V and 4 bases from J, with 20 bases between. The CDR3 has 17 amino acids. Germline V gene sequence: CDR1 LGHDT, CDR2 YNNKEL (reference sequence).

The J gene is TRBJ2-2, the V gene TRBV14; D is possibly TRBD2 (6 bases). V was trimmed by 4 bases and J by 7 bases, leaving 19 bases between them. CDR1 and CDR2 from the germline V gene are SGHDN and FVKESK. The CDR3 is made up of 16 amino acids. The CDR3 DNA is TGTGCCAGCAGCCTCAAGTGGGAAAGACTAGTCGGGGAGCTGTTTTTT. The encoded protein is CASSLKWERLVGELFF.

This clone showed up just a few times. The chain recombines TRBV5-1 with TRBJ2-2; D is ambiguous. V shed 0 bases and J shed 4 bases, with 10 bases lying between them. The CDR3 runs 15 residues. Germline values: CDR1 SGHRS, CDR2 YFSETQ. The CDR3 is CASSLGISGTGELFF. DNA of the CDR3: TGCGCCAGCAGCTTGGGGATCTCCGGCACCGGGGAGCTGTTTTTT.

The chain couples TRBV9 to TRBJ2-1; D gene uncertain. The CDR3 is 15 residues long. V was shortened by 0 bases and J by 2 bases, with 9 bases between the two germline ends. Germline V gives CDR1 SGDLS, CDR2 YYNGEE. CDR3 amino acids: CASSVEIQTYNEQFF. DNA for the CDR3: TGTGCCAGCAGCGTAGAAATTCAAACCTACAATGAGCAGTTCTTC.

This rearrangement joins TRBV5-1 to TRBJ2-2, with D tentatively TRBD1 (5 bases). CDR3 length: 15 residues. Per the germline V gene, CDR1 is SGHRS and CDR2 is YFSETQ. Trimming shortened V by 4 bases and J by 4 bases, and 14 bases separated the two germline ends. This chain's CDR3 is CASSPDTLGTGELFF. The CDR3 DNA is TGCGCCAGCAGCCCGGACACCCTTGGCACCGGGGAGCTGTTTTTT.

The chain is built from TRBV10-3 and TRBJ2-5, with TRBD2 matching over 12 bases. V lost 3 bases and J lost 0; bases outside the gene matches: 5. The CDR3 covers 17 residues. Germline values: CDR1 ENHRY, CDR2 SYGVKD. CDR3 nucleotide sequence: TGTGCCATCAGTGACCCCCTAGCGGGGGGGTACCAAGAGACCCAGTACTTC. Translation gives CAISDPLAGGYQETQYF.

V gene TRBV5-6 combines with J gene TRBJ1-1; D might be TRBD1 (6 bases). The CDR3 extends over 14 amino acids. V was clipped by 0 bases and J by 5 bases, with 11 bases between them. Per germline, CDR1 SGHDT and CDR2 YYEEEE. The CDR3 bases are TGTGCCAGCAGCTTGGGTGACGGGACAACTGAAGCTTTCTTT. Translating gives CASSLGDGTTEAFF. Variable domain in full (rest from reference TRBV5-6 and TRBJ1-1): DAGVTQSPTHLIKTRGQQVTLRCSPKSGHDTVSWYQQALGQGPQFIFQYYEEEERQRGNFPDRFSGHQFPNYSSELNVNALLLGDSALYLCASSLGDGTTEAFFGQGTRLTVV.

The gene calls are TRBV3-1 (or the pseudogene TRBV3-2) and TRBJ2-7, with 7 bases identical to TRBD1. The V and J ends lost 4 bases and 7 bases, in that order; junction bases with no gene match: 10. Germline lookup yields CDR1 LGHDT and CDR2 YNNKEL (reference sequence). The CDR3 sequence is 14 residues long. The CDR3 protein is CASSRETGSEEQYF. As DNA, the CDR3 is TGTGCCAGCAGCCGAGAGACAGGGTCAGAGGAGCAGTACTTC.

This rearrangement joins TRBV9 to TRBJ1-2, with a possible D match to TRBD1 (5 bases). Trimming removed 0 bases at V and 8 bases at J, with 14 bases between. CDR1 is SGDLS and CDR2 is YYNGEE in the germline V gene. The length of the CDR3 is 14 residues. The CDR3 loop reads CASSVVAGEGGYTF. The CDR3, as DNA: TGTGCCAGCAGCGTAGTTGCGGGGGAGGGCGGCTACACCTTC.

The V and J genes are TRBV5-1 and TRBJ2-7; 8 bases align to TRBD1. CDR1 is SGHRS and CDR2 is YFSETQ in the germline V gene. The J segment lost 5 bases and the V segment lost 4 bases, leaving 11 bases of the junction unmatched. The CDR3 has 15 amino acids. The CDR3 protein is CASSPPTGAVDEQYF. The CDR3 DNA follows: TGCGCCAGCAGCCCGCCGACAGGGGCAGTGGACGAGCAGTACTTC.

As DNA, the CDR3 is TGTGCCAGCAGCCGAAACGACGGAGGCCAGCCCCAGCATTTT. Residues: CASSRNDGGQPQHF. This chain joins TRBV27 and TRBJ1-5; no reliable D call. Trimming removed 6 bases from V and 7 bases from J, with 16 bases in between. The germline gives CDR1 MNHEY, CDR2 SMNVEV (reference sequence). This CDR3 is built from 14 residues.

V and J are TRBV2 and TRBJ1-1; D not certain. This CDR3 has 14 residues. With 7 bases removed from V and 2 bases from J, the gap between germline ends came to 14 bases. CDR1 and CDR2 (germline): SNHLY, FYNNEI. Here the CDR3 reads CASTVGSGNTEAFF. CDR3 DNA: TGTGCCAGCACCGTTGGAAGCGGAAACACTGAAGCTTTCTTT.

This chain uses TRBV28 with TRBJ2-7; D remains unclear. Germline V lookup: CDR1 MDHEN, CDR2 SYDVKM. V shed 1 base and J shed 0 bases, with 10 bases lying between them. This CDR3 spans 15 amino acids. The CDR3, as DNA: TGTGCCAGCAGTTTATTGGGCAGCAGCTCCTACGAGCAGTACTTC. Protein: CASSLLGSSSYEQYF.

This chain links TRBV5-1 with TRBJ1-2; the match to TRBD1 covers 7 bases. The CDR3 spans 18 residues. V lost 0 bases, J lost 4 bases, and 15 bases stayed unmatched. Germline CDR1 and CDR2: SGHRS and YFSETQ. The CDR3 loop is CASSLGTGFGQVLYGYTF. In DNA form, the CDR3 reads TGCGCCAGCAGCTTGGGAACCGGTTTTGGACAGGTCCTCTATGGCTACACCTTC.

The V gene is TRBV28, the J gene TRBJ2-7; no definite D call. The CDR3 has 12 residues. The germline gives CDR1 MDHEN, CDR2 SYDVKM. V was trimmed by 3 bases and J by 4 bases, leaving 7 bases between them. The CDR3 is CASSLVGYEQYF. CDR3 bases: TGTGCCAGCAGTTTGGTAGGTTACGAGCAGTACTTC. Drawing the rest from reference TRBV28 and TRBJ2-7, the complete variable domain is DVKVTQSSRYLVKRTGEKVFLECVQDMDHENMFWYRQDPGLGLRLIYFSYDVKMKEKGDIPEGYSVSREKKERFSLILESASTNQTSMYLCASSLVGYEQYFGPGTRLTVT.

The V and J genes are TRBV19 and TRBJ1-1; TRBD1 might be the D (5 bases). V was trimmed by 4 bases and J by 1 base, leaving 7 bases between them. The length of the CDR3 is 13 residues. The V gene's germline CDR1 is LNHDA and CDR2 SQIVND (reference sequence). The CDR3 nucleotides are TGTGCCAGTAGTAGGGGGACGAACACTGAAGCTTTCTTT. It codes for CASSRGTNTEAFF.

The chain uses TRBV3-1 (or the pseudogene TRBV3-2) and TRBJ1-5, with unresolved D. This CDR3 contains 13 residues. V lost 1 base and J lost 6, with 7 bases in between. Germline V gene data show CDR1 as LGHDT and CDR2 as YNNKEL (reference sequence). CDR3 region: CASSQGGGQPQHF. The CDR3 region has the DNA TGTGCCAGCAGCCAAGGGGGTGGTCAGCCCCAGCATTTT.